This TCR beta chain came from a study of cytotoxic CD8 clonotypes in ibrutinib-treated CLL. General study findings and limits: There were few public clonotypes, and on treatment they contracted or stayed stable. Upon ibrutinib response clonality rose, and upon progression it fell back toward baseline. Relative to age-matched healthy donors, clonality at baseline was higher, and it tracked circulating CD8+ T-cell counts.

Sequencing was performed with immunoSEQ multiplex PCR; in TCRdb, only in-frame clones are kept and a portion is missing. The repertoire includes more than 200,000 clones, approximately 79% of them detected once, and roughly 11% sits in the top ten. In germline, CDR1 is MNHEY, CDR2 SMNVEV (reference sequence). This CDR3 has 13 residues. Between the trimmed V and J ends, which lost 3 bases and 5 bases, there was a span of 8 bases. A note on this clone: The antigen remains undetermined.

The sample was PBMCs, taken after 12 months of ibrutinib treatment. This sequence originates from a human donor with chronic lymphocytic leukemia. The chain recombines TRBV27 with TRBJ1-5; no reliable D call. The CDR3 bases are TGTGCCAGCAGTTTTTTAGCAGATCAGCCCCAGCATTTT. Translation gives CASSFLADQPQHF.